The rows below give T cell receptor beta chains drawn from one sample of a study of blood T cells in healthy people across ages. Using its own MiXCR run on the 5' RACE reads, TCRdb lists one record per CDR3 protein. The profile shows 800,000 to 950,000 distinct CDR3 sequences, 25% to 30% of them singletons. The same data also contributed to another study, on T cells of mothers and their children.

The sequencing input was blood. Receptors originate from a woman aged 40 to 50 in good health. The CDR3 runs from the conserved cysteine through the conserved F or W. A D gene is named only where the DNA matches it firmly. A clone size is listed for some rows: how often the clone was seen (once, few, many), or a class if it is expanded.

d_gene: -
j_gene: TRBJ2-4
v_gene: TRBV5-1
abundance: -
CDR3nt: TGCGCCAGCGGATCCGGGGCCGAAAACATTCAGTACTTC
CDR3aa: CASGSGAENIQYF

d_gene: -
j_gene: TRBJ1-2
v_gene: TRBV5-1
abundance: many
CDR3nt: TGCGCCAGCAGCGTCCCAGGGAGAGGCTACACCTTC
CDR3aa: CASSVPGRGYTF

d_gene: -
j_gene: TRBJ2-7
v_gene: TRBV20-1
abundance: -
CDR3nt: TGCAGTGCTAGAGAAGGGGCCCGCGAGCAGTACTTC
CDR3aa: CSAREGAREQYF

d_gene: TRBD2
j_gene: TRBJ2-4
v_gene: TRBV7-3
abundance: -
CDR3nt: TGTGCCAGCAGCTTATCGCGGGGGGCCGGGAGTGAGCAGTACTTC
CDR3aa: CASSLSRGAGSEQYF

d_gene: TRBD1
j_gene: TRBJ2-7
v_gene: TRBV6-2/TRBV6-3
abundance: -
CDR3nt: TGTGCCAGCAGTTACAACCCAGACAGGGGGGTCTCCTACGAGCAGTACTTC
CDR3aa: CASSYNPDRGVSYEQYF

d_gene: TRBD1
j_gene: TRBJ2-1
v_gene: TRBV29-1
abundance: -
CDR3nt: TGCAGCGTTGTTGGTCGCCCCGGGACAGGGTACAATGAGCAGTTCTTC
CDR3aa: CSVVGRPGTGYNEQFF

d_gene: -
j_gene: TRBJ1-3
v_gene: TRBV2
abundance: -
CDR3nt: TGTGCCAGCAGTGCAAATGCTGGAAACACCATATATTTT
CDR3aa: CASSANAGNTIYF

d_gene: TRBD2
j_gene: TRBJ2-1
v_gene: TRBV5-1
abundance: few
CDR3nt: TGCGCCAGCAGCTTGCTAGCGGGGGAGCGTGCAGTTTATGAGCAGTTCTTC
CDR3aa: CASSLLAGERAVYEQFF

d_gene: TRBD2
j_gene: TRBJ2-5
v_gene: TRBV9
abundance: many
CDR3nt: TGTGCCAGCAGCGTAGTTCCTAGCGGGGAGGGATCGGAGACCCAGTACTTC
CDR3aa: CASSVVPSGEGSETQYF

d_gene: TRBD2
j_gene: TRBJ2-1
v_gene: TRBV7-3
abundance: -
CDR3nt: TGTGCCAGCAGCTTAACCCCCAGCGGGGGGGCGTACAATGAGCAGTTCTTC
CDR3aa: CASSLTPSGGAYNEQFF

d_gene: -
j_gene: TRBJ2-4
v_gene: TRBV14
abundance: -
CDR3nt: TGTGCCAGCAGCCGGAGTTGGGACATTCAGTACTTC
CDR3aa: CASSRSWDIQYF

d_gene: -
j_gene: TRBJ1-2
v_gene: TRBV29-1
abundance: -
CDR3nt: TGCAGCGTTGAAGATCCAGGGCAGGACTATGGCTACACCTTC
CDR3aa: CSVEDPGQDYGYTF

d_gene: -
j_gene: TRBJ2-5
v_gene: TRBV5-1
abundance: -
CDR3nt: TGCGCCAGCAGCGGCGGACATGGGAGGCAAGAGACCCAGTACTTC
CDR3aa: CASSGGHGRQETQYF

d_gene: TRBD1
j_gene: TRBJ2-5
v_gene: TRBV5-4
abundance: -
CDR3nt: TGTGCCAGCAGCGAGACAGGACAGGGGGCGAATGAGCAGTACTTC
CDR3aa: CASSETGQGANEQYF

d_gene: -
j_gene: TRBJ1-2
v_gene: TRBV5-1
abundance: -
CDR3nt: TGCGCCAGCAGCTCGGGACATGACTATGGCTACACCTTC
CDR3aa: CASSSGHDYGYTF

d_gene: -
j_gene: TRBJ1-5
v_gene: TRBV5-6
abundance: few
CDR3nt: TGTGCCAGTAATCTTGGGCGGAATCAGCCCCAGCATTTT
CDR3aa: CASNLGRNQPQHF

d_gene: -
j_gene: TRBJ1-5
v_gene: TRBV7-2
abundance: -
CDR3nt: TGTGCCAGCAGCTTAATCGATAGCAATCAGCCCCAGCATTTT
CDR3aa: CASSLIDSNQPQHF

d_gene: -
j_gene: TRBJ1-1
v_gene: TRBV3-1
abundance: -
CDR3nt: TGTGCCAGCAGCCCCCGGTATAACACTGAAGCTTTCTTT
CDR3aa: CASSPRYNTEAFF

d_gene: -
j_gene: TRBJ1-5
v_gene: TRBV20-1
abundance: -
CDR3nt: TGCAGTCTAAGACGGGGTGTTGATCAGCCCCAGCATTTT
CDR3aa: CSLRRGVDQPQHF

d_gene: -
j_gene: TRBJ2-7
v_gene: TRBV7-2
abundance: few
CDR3nt: TGTGCCAGCAGTTGGGGGGCCAGTGCCTACGAGCAGTACTTC
CDR3aa: CASSWGASAYEQYF

d_gene: -
j_gene: TRBJ2-7
v_gene: TRBV20-1
abundance: -
CDR3nt: TGCAGTCCACGAACGGACAATGAGCAGTACTTC
CDR3aa: CSPRTDNEQYF

d_gene: -
j_gene: TRBJ2-5
v_gene: TRBV30
abundance: -
CDR3nt: TGTGCCTGGAGTTCGGGACTGAGAGCGCAAGAGACCCAGTACTTC
CDR3aa: CAWSSGLRAQETQYF